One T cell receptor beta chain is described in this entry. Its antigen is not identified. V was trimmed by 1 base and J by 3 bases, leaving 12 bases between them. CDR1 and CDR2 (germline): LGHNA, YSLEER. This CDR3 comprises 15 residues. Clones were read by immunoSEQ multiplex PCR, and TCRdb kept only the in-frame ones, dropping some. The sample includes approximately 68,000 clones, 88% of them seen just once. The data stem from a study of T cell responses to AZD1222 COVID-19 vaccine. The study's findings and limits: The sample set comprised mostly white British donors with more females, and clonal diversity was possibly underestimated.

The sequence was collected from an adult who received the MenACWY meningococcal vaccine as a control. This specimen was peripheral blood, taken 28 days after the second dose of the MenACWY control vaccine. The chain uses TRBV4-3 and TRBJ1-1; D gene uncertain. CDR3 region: CASSQGRTPDTEAFF. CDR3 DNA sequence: TGCGCCAGCAGCCAAGGACGGACGCCTGACACTGAAGCTTTCTTT.